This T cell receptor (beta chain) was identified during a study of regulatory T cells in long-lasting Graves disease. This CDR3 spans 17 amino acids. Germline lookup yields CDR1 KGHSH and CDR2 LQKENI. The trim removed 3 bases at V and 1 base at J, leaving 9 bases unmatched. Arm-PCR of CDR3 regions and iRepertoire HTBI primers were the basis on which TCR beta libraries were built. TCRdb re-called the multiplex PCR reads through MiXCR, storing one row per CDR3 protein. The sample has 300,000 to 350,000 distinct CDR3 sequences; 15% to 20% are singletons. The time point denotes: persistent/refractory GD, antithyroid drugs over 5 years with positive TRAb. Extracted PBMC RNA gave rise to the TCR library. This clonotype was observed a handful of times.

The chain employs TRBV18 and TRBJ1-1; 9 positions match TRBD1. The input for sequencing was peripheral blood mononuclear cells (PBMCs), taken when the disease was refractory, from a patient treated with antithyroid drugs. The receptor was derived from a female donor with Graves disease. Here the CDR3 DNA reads TGTGCCAGCTCACCCACTTCACAGGGGGCGCAGAACACTGAAGCTTTCTTT. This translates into CASSPTSQGAQNTEAFF.